This T cell receptor beta chain was identified in a study of blood T cells in healthy people across ages (dated by TCRdb to the mid-2010s). With respect to the entire study: Template switching captured roughly one uniquely barcoded TCR beta cDNA molecule per two T cells in model experiments. The study measured age-related changes in TCR beta repertoire diversity using deep sequencing normalized with unique cDNA molecular identifiers. The donors were split into four age groups: young (average around 17 years), middle-aged (roughly 42), aged (over 55) and long-lived (under 85). To avoid experimental bias, donors of different ages were randomly spread across the sequencing lanes. For two donors (one aged 18 to 30 and one aged 80 or older), the study analyzed two additional independent replicas of 1 million unique cDNA reads from the same blood draw. The study at large found these results: Because donor CMV infection status was unknown, age-related changes in expanded clonotypes were potentially confounded. As age increased, observed TCR beta diversity per million T cells dropped in a roughly linear way, and a significant reduction was already evident by age 40. Total diversity estimates from one million sequenced T cells were considered lower bounds and underestimates. Compared with the aged group, the long-lived group had more naive CD4+ T cells, fewer expanded clones and increased TCR diversity, a pattern suggesting age selection. A strong correlation was found between observed TCR beta diversity and the percentage of naive T cells measured by flow cytometry. Since profiling was done on bulk unsorted PBMCs, naive and antigen-experienced compartments could not be conclusively compared.

The library was made by 5' RACE. Sequenced on an Illumina HiSeq 2500. The second PCR ran for roughly 7 to 12 cycles and used a J-beta primer mix along with a sample-barcoded 5' primer. A unique molecular identifier was introduced onto each TCR beta cDNA molecule by a template-switch 5' adaptor carrying 12 random nucleotides. Each sample yielded at least 3 million CDR3-containing paired-end reads. All of the RNA was converted into first-strand cDNA using the Mint cDNA synthesis kit, with a TRBC-specific oligonucleotide serving as the primer. Following uracil-DNA glycosylase treatment, a first 18-cycle PCR with universal primers M1SS and BC2_uni_R was performed on all cDNA. The original pipeline was this. Each sample was normalized by randomly selecting 1 million high-quality reads, each carrying a distinct molecular identifier. Reads sharing molecular identifiers were discarded rather than binned into consensus sequences. MiTCR, run with a Q25 quality threshold and the strictest error-elimination algorithm, handled CDR3 identification, clonotype clustering and error correction. A nonparametric unseen species model with Euler transformation was used to estimate a lower bound on total TCR beta diversity. TCRdb itself trimmed the public reads at Q25 with fastp, ran MiXCR and retained productive beta chains. CDR3 protein duplicates are merged, each entry listing the most common genes and DNA. These V and J calls rely on TCRdb rather than the paper's analysis. In all, the sample holds under 1,000,000 distinct CDR3 sequences, and around half of those were seen once. About a sixth of the sample is in the top ten clones.

The donors were roughly 39 Caucasian individuals from Russia, aged roughly 6 to 95 years, who were systemically healthy. Approximately 9.7 milliliters of peripheral blood were drawn from each donor into EDTA-treated Vacutainer tubes. PBMCs were isolated by Ficoll-Paque density-gradient centrifugation, with at least 6 million obtained per sample. Total RNA, at least 6 micrograms per sample, was extracted from PBMCs with Trizol reagent. The percentages of naive CD45RAhigh/CD27high T cells were determined by flow cytometry on a PBMC aliquot from every donor. V loses 2 bases of germline sequence and J loses 5 bases, and the interval between the two ends is 10 bases. The germline V gene (reference sequence) specifies GTSNPN as CDR1 and SVGIG as CDR2. The CDR3 measures 13 amino acids from cysteine to phenylalanine. The sequence is cut down to CDR3 DNA, 39 bases in frame from base 1. As for this clonotype: Which antigen it targets is not known. No much larger clone exists at a distance of one base, and base qualities are not known.

Sequenced sample: blood. This sequence was found in a man older than 75 in good health. The chain links TRBV30 with TRBJ2-1, with no reliable assignment of the D segment. CDR3 sequence: CAWSLYRDNEQFF. The sequenced DNA is TGTGCCTGGAGTTTGTACCGAGACAATGAGCAGTTCTTC.